One sample yielded the 28 T cell receptor beta chains listed below, sequenced in a study of blood T cells in healthy people across ages. Next came a second PCR, run for about 6 to 12 cycles, which used a sample-barcoded 5' primer along with a J-beta primer mix. TCRdb analysed the 5' RACE reads with MiXCR anew, one entry per CDR3 protein. The sample carries about 1.4 million distinct CDR3 sequences, roughly 64% recorded once. The sequenced sample consisted of blood. These receptors were taken from a man aged 18 to 30 in good health.

The rearrangement links TRBV29-1 to TRBJ2-1, with 14 bases aligning to TRBD2. V was pared by 4 bases and J by 4 bases, with 21 bases of the junction left unmatched. This CDR3 spans 21 amino acids. CDR1 and CDR2 from the germline V gene are SQVTM and ANQGSEA. CDR3 residues: CSVGIGTSGSVLPPFYNEQFF. CDR3 bases: TGCAGCGTTGGGATAGGGACTAGCGGGAGTGTGTTGCCCCCTTTTTACAATGAGCAGTTCTTC.

The J gene is TRBJ2-7, the V gene TRBV12-3 or TRBV12-4; 8 bases are a match to TRBD1. CDR3 length: 15 amino acids. J gave up 2 bases and V 4 bases, and 7 bases lay outside the gene matches. DNA of the CDR3: TGTGCCAGCAGTTCTGGACAGGGCCCCACCTACGAGCAGTACTTC. This encodes CASSSGQGPTYEQYF.

The rearrangement links TRBV19 to TRBJ2-7; tentative D call: TRBD2 (5 bases). The closer fit of TRBJ2-5 to the DNA end suggests the J call may be wrong. Germline CDR1 and CDR2: LNHDA and SQIVND (reference sequence). CDR3 size: 14 residues. CDR3 bases: TGTGCCAGTAGTTCCTCTTGGGGAGAAGAGACCCAGTACTTC. Translating gives CASSSSWGEETQYF.

This clonotype was seen a few times. This chain connects TRBV10-3 to TRBJ2-1; D remains ambiguous. The CDR3 contains 14 residues. V lost 3 bases to trimming and J lost 10 bases, with 16 bases between them. Germline assignment: CDR1 ENHRY and CDR2 SYGVKD. This CDR3 is CAISERPGVEEQFF. The CDR3 coding sequence is TGTGCCATCAGTGAACGACCAGGAGTCGAGGAGCAGTTCTTC.

On this clonotype itself: A much larger clonotype is one base distant, so this may be a read error. V gene TRBV4-2 combines with J gene TRBJ2-5, with a possible D match to TRBD1 (5 bases). Trimming removed 0 bases at V and 2 bases at J, with 13 bases between. The CDR3 has 16 amino acids. Germline V lookup: CDR1 LGHNA, CDR2 YNFKEQ. CDR3 residues: CASSQEIAQGQETQYF. CDR3 DNA: TGTGCCAGCAGCCAAGAGATCGCCCAGGGACAAGAGACCCAGTACTTC.

The chain joins TRBV20-1 to TRBJ2-1, with 7 bases lining up with TRBD2. The germline gives CDR1 DFQATT, CDR2 SNEGSKA (reference sequence). The CDR3 runs to 17 residues. J gave up 4 bases and V 2 bases, and 14 bases lay outside the gene matches. CDR3 in amino acids: CSARSPWGAGTYNEQFF. The CDR3 DNA reads TGCAGTGCTAGATCCCCTTGGGGAGCGGGGACTTACAATGAGCAGTTCTTC.

This clonotype was seen more than once but under ten times. The chain uses TRBV7-2 and TRBJ2-3; 14 bases line up with TRBD2. The junction had 3 bases not matched to a gene; V was cut back by 5 bases and J by 5 bases. The CDR3 is made up of 15 amino acids. In germline, CDR1 is SGHTA, CDR2 FQGNSA. CDR3 region: CASSPTSGGVDTQYF. For the CDR3, the DNA is TGTGCCAGCAGCCCGACTAGCGGGGGGGTAGATACGCAGTATTTT.

This clonotype was seen a few times. The chain employs TRBV9 and TRBJ2-1, with 9 positions matching TRBD2. The CDR3 extends over 15 amino acids. With 2 bases clipped from V and 4 bases from J, the junction kept 4 bases outside the gene matches. The germline V gene encodes CDR1 SGDLS and CDR2 YYNGEE. CDR3 residues: CASSVGSGGYNEQFF. CDR3 nucleotides: TGTGCCAGCAGCGTTGGTAGCGGGGGTTACAATGAGCAGTTCTTC.

The table lists this clonotype with many counts. The V and J genes are TRBV12-3 or TRBV12-4 and TRBJ2-7; D ambiguous. The V gene lost 2 bases and the J gene lost 5 bases, with 7 bases spanning the gap. The CDR3 contains 12 residues. This CDR3 reads CASSLTRDEQYF. Written as DNA, the CDR3 is TGTGCCAGCAGTTTAACCCGGGACGAGCAGTACTTC.

The chain carries TRBV27 and TRBJ2-3; D gene uncertain. Trimming removed 5 bases from V and 1 base from J, with 13 bases in between. Germline V gene lookup returns CDR1 MNHEY and CDR2 SMNVEV (reference sequence). The CDR3 covers 15 residues. CDR3 coding DNA: TGTGCCAGCAGTGACCCACTACGGGGCACAGATACGCAGTATTTT. Translated, it gives CASSDPLRGTDTQYF.

The V call is TRBV7-2, the J call TRBJ1-2; 8 bases map to TRBD1. The CDR3 has 14 amino acids. Trimming took 3 bases from V and 4 from J; bases not matched to a gene: 4. Germline assignment: CDR1 SGHTA and CDR2 FQGNSA. CDR3 DNA sequence: TGTGCCAGCAGCTTTCTTCAGGGGGCCTATGGCTACACCTTC. Protein: CASSFLQGAYGYTF.

As to this clonotype: At one of its ends the junction is not consistent with the germline gene, which may arise from a read error. The chain is built from TRBV29-1 and TRBJ1-3; D call uncertain. Looked up from germline, CDR1 is SQVTM and CDR2 is ANQGSEA. This CDR3 contains 11 residues. CDR3 sequence reads: CNVPRGNTIYF. The CDR3 DNA reads as TGCAACGTTCCACGTGGAAACACCATATATTTT.

The V gene is TRBV5-4, the J gene TRBJ2-7, with a tentative D call TRBD1 (8 bases). Trimming removed 2 bases from V and 6 bases from J, with 12 bases in between. The germline CDR1 and CDR2 sequences are SGHNT and YYREEE (reference sequence). This CDR3 contains 13 residues. This CDR3 reads CASSFTGGVEQYF. CDR3 nucleotides: TGTGCCAGCAGCTTCACAGGGGGGGTCGAGCAGTACTTC.

This clonotype was observed a few times. V usage is TRBV20-1 and J usage is TRBJ2-5; D might be TRBD1 or TRBD2, each matching 6 bases. Trimming removed 6 bases at V and 3 bases at J, with 14 bases between. The CDR3 covers 13 residues. CDR1 is DFQATT, CDR2 SNEGSKA, per germline (reference sequence). In DNA form, the CDR3 reads TGCAGTGCCATGGGGGGCGGGGAAGAGACCCAGTACTTC. Its translation: CSAMGGGEETQYF.

CDR3 bases: TGTGCCAGCAGCGGAACAGGGGCCTATGGCTACACCTTC. Translation: CASSGTGAYGYTF. The chain uses TRBV6-5 and TRBJ1-2, with TRBD1 matching 7 bases. The CDR3 totals 13 residues. Germline values: CDR1 MNHEY, CDR2 SVGAGI. The V gene end was trimmed by 6 bases and the J gene end by 4 bases; junction bases not matched to a gene: 5.

The chain joins TRBV27 to TRBJ2-2; D ambiguous. The length of the CDR3 is 14 residues. The V and J ends lost 5 bases and 1 base respectively, with 8 bases between them. Germline loops: CDR1 MNHEY, CDR2 SMNVEV (reference sequence). The CDR3 loop is CASSAYRNTGELFF. The CDR3 region has the DNA TGTGCCAGCAGTGCTTACAGGAACACCGGGGAGCTGTTTTTT.

The V call is TRBV12-3 or TRBV12-4, the J call TRBJ2-1; D call uncertain. The length of the CDR3 is 15 residues. V lost 5 bases and J lost 2, with 13 bases in between. CDR3 protein: CASSAGSLPYNEQFF. As DNA, the CDR3 is TGTGCCAGCAGTGCCGGGTCGCTTCCCTACAATGAGCAGTTCTTC.

The chain's CDR3 is CASSLRFGTSGDSSYNEQFF. CDR3 bases: TGTGCCAGCAGCTTACGTTTCGGGACTAGCGGTGATAGCTCCTACAATGAGCAGTTCTTC. The rearrangement uses TRBV7-9 and TRBJ2-1; 11 bases line up with TRBD2. The V gene's germline CDR1 is SEHNR and CDR2 FQNEAQ (reference sequence). With 2 bases clipped from V and 0 bases from J, the junction kept 12 bases outside the gene matches. The length of the CDR3 is 20 residues.

The gene calls are TRBV6-6 and TRBJ1-1, with 8 nucleotides matching TRBD1. This CDR3 has 14 residues. From germline, CDR1 is MNHNY and CDR2 SVGAGI (reference sequence). The V gene end was trimmed by 0 bases and the J gene end by 3 bases; junction bases not matched to a gene: 0. The CDR3 loop reads CASSYSGQDTEAFF. The CDR3 coding sequence is TGTGCCAGCAGTTACTCGGGACAGGACACTGAAGCTTTCTTT.

This rearrangement joins TRBV27 to TRBJ2-3, with 9 bases matching TRBD1. The V and J ends lost 4 bases and 3 bases, in that order; junction bases with no gene match: 11. This CDR3 is 17 amino acids long. The germline V gene has CDR1 MNHEY and CDR2 SMNVEV (reference sequence). The chain's CDR3 is CASSSETGGLLTDTQYF. CDR3 coding DNA: TGTGCCAGCAGTTCAGAGACAGGGGGTCTGCTGACAGATACGCAGTATTTT.

The chain is built from TRBV7-2 and TRBJ2-1; 8 bases match TRBD2. CDR3 size: 16 residues. Per the germline V gene, CDR1 is SGHTA and CDR2 is FQGNSA. V was pared by 0 bases and J by 2 bases, with 3 bases of the junction left unmatched. The CDR3 region is CASSLARGAAYNEQFF. CDR3 DNA sequence: TGTGCCAGCAGCTTAGCGCGGGGGGCCGCCTACAATGAGCAGTTCTTC.

This clonotype has only a few counts. The chain employs TRBV28 and TRBJ2-5; TRBD2 matches at 10 bases. Germline V lookup: CDR1 MDHEN, CDR2 SYDVKM. With 4 bases clipped from V and 1 base from J, the junction kept 6 bases outside the gene matches. This CDR3 has 16 residues. Here the CDR3 DNA reads TGTGCCAGCAGTTCCGGACTAGCGGAGCTCCAAGAGACCCAGTACTTC. It translates to CASSSGLAELQETQYF. The full variable domain, completed using reference TRBV28 and TRBJ2-5, is DVKVTQSSRYLVKRTGEKVFLECVQDMDHENMFWYRQDPGLGLRLIYFSYDVKMKEKGDIPEGYSVSREKKERFSLILESASTNQTSMYLCASSSGLAELQETQYFGPGTRLLVL.

The chain recombines TRBV11-2 with TRBJ2-7; 15 bases line up with TRBD2. This CDR3 region has 19 residues. The V and J ends lost 6 bases and 0 bases, in that order; junction bases with no gene match: 12. CDR1 and CDR2 from the germline V gene are SGHAT and FQNNGV. The chain's CDR3 is CASSQQGLAGGVYSYEQYF. Written as DNA, the CDR3 is TGTGCCAGCAGTCAACAGGGACTAGCGGGAGGAGTTTACTCCTACGAGCAGTACTTC.

The CDR3 bases are TGTGCCAGCAGCTTAGTCGCGGGCCTGACCTACAATGAGCAGTTCTTC. This gives the protein CASSLVAGLTYNEQFF. V usage is TRBV7-2 and J usage is TRBJ2-1, with D maybe TRBD2 (5 bases). Looked up from germline, CDR1 is SGHTA and CDR2 is FQGNSA. Trimming took 1 base from V and 2 from J, leaving 12 bases between them. This CDR3 spans 16 amino acids.

This chain joins TRBV2 and TRBJ2-7, with 7 bases identical to TRBD1. Germline CDR1 is SNHLY and CDR2 is FYNNEI. The CDR3 runs to 15 residues. The trim removed 7 bases at V and 2 bases at J, leaving 11 bases unmatched. CDR3 sequence: CASTGVGTAAYEQYF. The CDR3 DNA follows: TGTGCCAGCACTGGTGTGGGGACAGCGGCCTACGAGCAGTACTTC.

This chain joins TRBV4-1 and TRBJ2-7; maybe TRBD1 (5 bases). The CDR3 runs 14 residues. V lost 2 bases to trimming and J lost 3 bases, with 11 bases between them. Germline assignment: CDR1 MGHRA and CDR2 YSYEKL. The CDR3 protein is CASSQQTEGYEQYF. The CDR3 region has the DNA TGCGCCAGCAGCCAACAGACAGAAGGCTACGAGCAGTACTTC.

This clonotype was counted once. CDR3 nucleotide sequence: TGTGCCAGCAGTCCTCGGAGTAGAGGCACAGATACGCAGTATTTT. It codes for CASSPRSRGTDTQYF. The V gene is TRBV27, the J gene TRBJ2-3; D is unclear. Per the germline V gene, CDR1 is MNHEY and CDR2 is SMNVEV (reference sequence). This CDR3 has 15 amino acids. The ends were cut back, 5 bases at V and 1 base at J, with 13 bases in the middle.

This clonotype was observed a handful of times. CDR3 in amino acids: CASRVTGFSGANVLTF. CDR3 DNA sequence: TGTGCCAGCAGGGTGACAGGCTTCTCTGGGGCCAACGTCCTGACTTTC. This chain connects TRBV12-3 or TRBV12-4 to TRBJ2-6, with D possibly matching TRBD1 (6 bases). Trimming cost V 6 bases and J 0 bases, with 12 bases left between them. The CDR3 contains 16 residues.